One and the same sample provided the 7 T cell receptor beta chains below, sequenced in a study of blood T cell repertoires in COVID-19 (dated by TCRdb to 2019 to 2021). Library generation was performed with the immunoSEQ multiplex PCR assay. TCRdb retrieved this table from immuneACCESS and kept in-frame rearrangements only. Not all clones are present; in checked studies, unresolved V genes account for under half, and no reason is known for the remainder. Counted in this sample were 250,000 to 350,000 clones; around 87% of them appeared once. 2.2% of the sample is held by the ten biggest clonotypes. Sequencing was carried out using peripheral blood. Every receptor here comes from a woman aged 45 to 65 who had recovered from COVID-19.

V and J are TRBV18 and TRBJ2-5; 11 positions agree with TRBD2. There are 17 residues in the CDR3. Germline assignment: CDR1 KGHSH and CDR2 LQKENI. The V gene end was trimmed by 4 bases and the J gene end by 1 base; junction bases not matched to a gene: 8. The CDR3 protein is CASSLLAGGQGQETQYF. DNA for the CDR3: TGTGCCAGCTCACTTCTAGCGGGAGGCCAGGGCCAAGAGACCCAGTACTTC.

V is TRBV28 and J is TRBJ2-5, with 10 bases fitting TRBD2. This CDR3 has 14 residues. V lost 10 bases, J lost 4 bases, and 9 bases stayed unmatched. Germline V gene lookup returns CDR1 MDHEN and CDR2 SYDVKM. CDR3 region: CATRTSGSSETQYF. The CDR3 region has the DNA TGTGCCACCCGGACTAGCGGATCTTCAGAGACCCAGTACTTC.

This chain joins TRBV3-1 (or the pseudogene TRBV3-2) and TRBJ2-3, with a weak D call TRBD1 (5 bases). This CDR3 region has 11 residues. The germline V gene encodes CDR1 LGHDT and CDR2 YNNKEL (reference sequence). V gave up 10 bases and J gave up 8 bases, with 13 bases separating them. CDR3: CATHFQGTQYF. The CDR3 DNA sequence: TGTGCCACCCATTTTCAGGGTACGCAGTATTTT.

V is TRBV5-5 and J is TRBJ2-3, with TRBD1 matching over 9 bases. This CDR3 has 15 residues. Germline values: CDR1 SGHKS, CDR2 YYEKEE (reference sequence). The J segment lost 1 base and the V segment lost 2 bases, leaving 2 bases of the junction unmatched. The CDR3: CASSFYRGRTDTQYF. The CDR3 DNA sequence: TGTGCCAGCAGCTTTTACAGGGGGCGCACAGATACGCAGTATTTT.

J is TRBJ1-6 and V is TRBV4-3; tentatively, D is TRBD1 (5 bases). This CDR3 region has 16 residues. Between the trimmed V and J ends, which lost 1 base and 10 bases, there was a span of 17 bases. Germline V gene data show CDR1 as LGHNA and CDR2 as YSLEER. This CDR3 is CASSQVGAGSGSPLHF. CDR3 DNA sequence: TGCGCCAGCAGCCAAGTTGGGGCGGGGTCGGGGTCACCCCTCCACTTT.

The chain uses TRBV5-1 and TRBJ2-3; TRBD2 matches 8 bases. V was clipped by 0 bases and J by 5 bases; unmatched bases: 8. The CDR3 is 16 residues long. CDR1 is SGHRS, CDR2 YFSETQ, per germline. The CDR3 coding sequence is TGCGCCAGCAGCTTGGGGAGCGGGGGCGCGGGAGATACGCAGTATTTT. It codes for CASSLGSGGAGDTQYF.

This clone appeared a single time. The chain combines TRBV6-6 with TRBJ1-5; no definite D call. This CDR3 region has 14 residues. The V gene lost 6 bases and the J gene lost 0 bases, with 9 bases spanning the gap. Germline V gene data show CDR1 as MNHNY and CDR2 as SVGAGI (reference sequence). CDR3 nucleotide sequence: TGTGCCAGCAGCCGTGACTATAGCAATCAGCCCCAGCATTTT. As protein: CASSRDYSNQPQHF.